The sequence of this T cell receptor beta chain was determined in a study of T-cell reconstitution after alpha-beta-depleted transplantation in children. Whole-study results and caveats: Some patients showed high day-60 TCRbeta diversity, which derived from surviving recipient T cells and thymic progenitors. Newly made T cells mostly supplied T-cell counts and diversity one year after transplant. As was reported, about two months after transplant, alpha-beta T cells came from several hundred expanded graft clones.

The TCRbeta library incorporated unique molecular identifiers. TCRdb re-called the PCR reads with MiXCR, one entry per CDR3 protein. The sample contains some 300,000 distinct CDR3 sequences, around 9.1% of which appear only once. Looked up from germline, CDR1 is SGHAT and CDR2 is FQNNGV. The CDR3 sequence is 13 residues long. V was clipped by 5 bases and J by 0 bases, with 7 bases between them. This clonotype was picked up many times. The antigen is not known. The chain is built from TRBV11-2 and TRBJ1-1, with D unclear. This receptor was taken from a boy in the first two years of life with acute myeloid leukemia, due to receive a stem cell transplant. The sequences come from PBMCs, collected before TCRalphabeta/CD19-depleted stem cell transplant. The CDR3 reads CASSTDVNTEAFF. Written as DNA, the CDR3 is TGTGCCAGCAGCACGGACGTGAACACTGAAGCTTTCTTT. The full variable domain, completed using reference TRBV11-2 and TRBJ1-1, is EAGVAQSPRYKIIEKRQSVAFWCNPISGHATLYWYQQILGQGPKLLIQFQNNGVVDDSQLPKDRFSAERLKGVDSTLKIQPAKLEDSAVYLCASSTDVNTEAFFGQGTRLTVV.